Below, 17 T cell receptor beta chains from the same sample are listed, as sequenced in a study of T-cell reconstitution after alpha-beta-depleted transplantation in children. Unique molecular identifiers were built into the TCRbeta library. TCRdb ran MiXCR on the PCR reads and lists one entry per CDR3 protein. The sample gives fewer than 550,000 distinct CDR3 sequences, approximately 10% of which show up once; approximately 5% is in the top ten. The sequenced sample was PBMCs from the stem cell graft donor, obtained from the stem cell graft. Receptors were obtained from a human donor who donated a stem cell graft to a child with acute myeloid leukemia.

This chain joins TRBV7-2 and TRBJ2-2; D might be TRBD1 (5 bases). V lost 6 bases and J lost 4, with 9 bases in between. The CDR3 has 13 residues. The germline V gene encodes CDR1 SGHTA and CDR2 FQGNSA. DNA of the CDR3: TGTGCCAGCAGTGGACAATTCACCGGGGAGCTGTTTTTT. Protein product: CASSGQFTGELFF.

This clonotype was seen a handful of times. V is TRBV4-3 and J is TRBJ2-1; no definite D call. The V gene lost 0 bases and the J gene lost 7 bases, with 10 bases spanning the gap. This CDR3 comprises 14 residues. From germline, CDR1 is LGHNA and CDR2 YSLEER. CDR3: CASSQDDGINEQFF. The CDR3 region has the DNA TGCGCCAGCAGCCAAGATGACGGTATTAATGAGCAGTTCTTC.

The chain is built from TRBV20-1 and TRBJ2-1; 10 nucleotides match TRBD2. The CDR3 runs 14 residues. Germline V gene lookup returns CDR1 DFQATT and CDR2 SNEGSKA (reference sequence). J was trimmed by 13 bases and V by 4 bases; bases with no gene match: 13. CDR3 bases: TGCAGTGCTAACATGGGGAGAGCGGGGGGGACTCAGTTCTTC. Translation: CSANMGRAGGTQFF.

The chain couples TRBV5-1 to TRBJ2-5; 7 bases fit TRBD2. Trimming removed 3 bases from V and 5 bases from J; junction bases left unmatched: 13. There are 16 residues in the CDR3. Germline-derived CDR1 and CDR2 are SGHRS and YFSETQ. The CDR3 bases are TGCGCCAGCAGCTCTTCGAGAAAGCGGGATTGGGAGACCCAGTACTTC. Translation: CASSSSRKRDWETQYF.

V gene TRBV15 combines with J gene TRBJ2-3, with 13 bases that match TRBD2. The V gene end was trimmed by 9 bases and the J gene end by 4 bases; junction bases not matched to a gene: 4. CDR1 is LNHNV and CDR2 is YYDKDF in the germline V gene (reference sequence). This CDR3 spans 14 amino acids. In nucleotides, the CDR3 is TGTGCCACGGGACTAGCGGGGTCCTCAGATACGCAGTATTTT. It yields the protein CATGLAGSSDTQYF.

The chain combines TRBV18 with TRBJ2-5, with D possibly matching TRBD2 (6 bases). The CDR3 is 13 residues long. V was clipped by 6 bases and J by 4 bases, with 12 bases between them. Germline CDR1 is KGHSH and CDR2 is LQKENI. The CDR3 is CASSRSGGETQYF. CDR3 nucleotides: TGTGCCAGCTCCAGGTCCGGGGGAGAGACCCAGTACTTC.

This clonotype was detected ten times or more. DNA of the CDR3: TGTGCCATCAGAGACAGCGGGAGTAAGGTCAATGAGCAGTTCTTC. Protein: CAIRDSGSKVNEQFF. The chain employs TRBV10-3 and TRBJ2-1, with 8 bases matching TRBD2. V lost 6 bases and J lost 6; bases outside the gene matches: 10. The CDR3 is 15 residues long. The V gene's germline CDR1 is ENHRY and CDR2 SYGVKD.

The V call is TRBV7-2, the J call TRBJ2-7; the match to TRBD2 covers 13 bases. The CDR3 totals 15 residues. Trimming took 5 bases from V and 7 from J; bases not matched to a gene: 8. CDR1 is SGHTA and CDR2 is FQGNSA in the germline V gene. The CDR3 reads CASSNRLAGGHEQYF. DNA of the CDR3: TGTGCCAGCAGCAACCGACTAGCGGGAGGTCATGAGCAGTACTTC. Looking up the rest from reference TRBV7-2 and TRBJ2-7 gives the full variable domain: GAGVSQSPSNKVTEKGKDVELRCDPISGHTALYWYRQSLGQGLEFLIYFQGNSAPDKSGLPSDRFSAERTGGSVSTLTIQRTQQEDSAVYLCASSNRLAGGHEQYFGPGTRLTVT.

This clonotype showed up many times. This chain connects TRBV27 to TRBJ2-1; 9 positions agree with TRBD2. CDR1 is MNHEY, CDR2 SMNVEV, per germline (reference sequence). CDR3 length: 16 amino acids. V dropped 4 bases and J dropped 4; count of bases not matched to a gene: 8. CDR3 nucleotide sequence: TGTGCCAGCAGTTCCCTTCTAGCGGGATCTTACAATGAGCAGTTCTTC. It translates to CASSSLLAGSYNEQFF.

There are a few counts of this clonotype. This chain links TRBV12-3 or TRBV12-4 with TRBJ2-4; 8 nucleotides agree with TRBD1. The CDR3 spans 14 residues. The trim removed 7 bases at V and 0 bases at J, leaving 2 bases unmatched. The CDR3 protein is CASTQGAAKNIQYF. As DNA, the CDR3 is TGTGCCAGCACCCAGGGGGCAGCCAAAAACATTCAGTACTTC.

This clonotype showed up just a few times. The chain employs TRBV7-8 and TRBJ1-4; D perhaps matches TRBD1 (5 bases). The germline gives CDR1 SGHVS, CDR2 FQNEAQ. V lost 2 bases and J 7 bases, leaving 20 bases between the germline ends. This CDR3 has 17 amino acids. Written as DNA, the CDR3 is TGTGCCAGCAGCTTACGGCTCGCGGGGCGAGAGAGTGAAAAACTGTTTTTT. It specifies CASSLRLAGRESEKLFF.

This chain uses TRBV7-6 with TRBJ2-2, with D maybe TRBD1 (6 bases). The V and J ends lost 5 bases and 2 bases respectively, with 15 bases between them. CDR1 is SGHVS and CDR2 is FNYEAQ in the germline V gene. CDR3 size: 16 residues. The CDR3 coding sequence is TGTGCCAGCAGCGAACGACCGGGACAAAACACCGGGGAGCTGTTTTTT. Its translation: CASSERPGQNTGELFF. Full variable domain (remainder filled in from reference TRBV7-6 and TRBJ2-2): GAGVSQSPRYKVTKRGQDVALRCDPISGHVSLYWYRQALGQGPEFLTYFNYEAQQDKSGLPNDRFSAERPEGSISTLTIQRTEQRDSAMYRCASSERPGQNTGELFFGEGSRLTVL.

This clonotype has a count of ten or more. The J gene is TRBJ2-3, the V gene TRBV29-1; 12 nucleotides agree with TRBD2. V was clipped by 6 bases and J by 4 bases; unmatched bases: 8. The CDR3 loop spans 15 amino acids. Germline V gene lookup returns CDR1 SQVTM and CDR2 ANQGSEA. The CDR3 region is CSVGKTSGRSDTQYF. As DNA, the CDR3 is TGCAGCGTCGGGAAGACTAGCGGGAGATCAGATACGCAGTATTTT.

J is TRBJ2-7 and V is TRBV5-5, with D possibly TRBD1 on 6 matching bases. The CDR3 length is 15 residues. V was cut by 3 bases and J by 0 bases, with 13 bases left in between. Germline CDR1 SGHKS, CDR2 YYEKEE (reference sequence). The chain's CDR3 is CASSSGTFSSYEQYF. The CDR3 DNA reads as TGTGCCAGCAGCTCCGGGACATTCAGCTCCTACGAGCAGTACTTC.

This sequence joins TRBV20-1 and TRBJ2-7; 11 bases map to TRBD1. The CDR3 extends over 14 amino acids. Germline values: CDR1 DFQATT, CDR2 SNEGSKA (reference sequence). V lost 6 bases and J lost 2; bases outside the gene matches: 6. CDR3 amino acids: CSAWGQGGTYEQYF. CDR3 nucleotides: TGCAGTGCCTGGGGACAGGGGGGCACCTACGAGCAGTACTTC.

The chain recombines TRBV7-6 with TRBJ2-1, with D tentatively TRBD2 (6 bases). The CDR3 loop spans 16 amino acids. V gave up 4 bases and J gave up 2 bases, with 15 bases separating them. Germline V gene data show CDR1 as SGHVS and CDR2 as FNYEAQ. CDR3 nucleotide sequence: TGTGCCAGCAGCTCCCGGGGTAGCGGCACCTACAATGAGCAGTTCTTC. Translating gives CASSSRGSGTYNEQFF.

The chain joins TRBV12-5 to TRBJ2-1; D is undetermined. Germline V CDR1 and CDR2: LGHNT, FRNRAP. The V end lost 2 bases, the J end lost 0 bases, and 11 bases lay between the germline ends. The CDR3 sequence is 16 residues long. In nucleotides, the CDR3 is TGTGCTAGTGGTTTGTCGCCGCCGAGCTCCTACAATGAGCAGTTCTTC. It yields the protein CASGLSPPSSYNEQFF.